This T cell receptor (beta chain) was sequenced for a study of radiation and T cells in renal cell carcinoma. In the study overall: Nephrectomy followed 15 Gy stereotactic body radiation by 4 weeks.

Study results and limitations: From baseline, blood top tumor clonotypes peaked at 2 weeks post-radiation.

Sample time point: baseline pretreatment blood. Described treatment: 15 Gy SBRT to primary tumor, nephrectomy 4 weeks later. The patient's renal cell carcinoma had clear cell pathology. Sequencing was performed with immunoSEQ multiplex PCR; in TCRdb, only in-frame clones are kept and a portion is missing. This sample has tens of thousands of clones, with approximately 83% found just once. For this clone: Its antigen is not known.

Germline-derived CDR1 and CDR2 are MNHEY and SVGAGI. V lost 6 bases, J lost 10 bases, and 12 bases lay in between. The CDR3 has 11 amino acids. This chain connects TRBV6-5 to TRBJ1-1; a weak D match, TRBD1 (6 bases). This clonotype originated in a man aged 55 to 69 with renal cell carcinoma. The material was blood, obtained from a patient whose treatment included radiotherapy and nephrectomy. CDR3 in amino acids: CASRAGVIAFF. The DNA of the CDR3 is TGTGCCAGCAGGGCAGGGGTTATAGCTTTCTTT.